Following are 32 T cell receptor beta chains from one sample sequenced in a study of blood T cell repertoires in COVID-19. Sequencing used immunoSEQ multiplex PCR; TCRdb keeps in-frame clones, though not all of them. The sample includes 100,000 to 150,000 clones, approximately 80% seen only once; the top ten take around 4%. Sequencing was carried out using peripheral blood. These receptors originate from a woman between 45 and 65 years old with acute or convalescent COVID-19.

The chain recombines TRBV27 with TRBJ2-7; D perhaps matches TRBD2 (6 bases). Between the trimmed V and J ends, which lost 5 bases and 3 bases, there was a span of 14 bases. Per germline, CDR1 MNHEY and CDR2 SMNVEV (reference sequence). The CDR3 sequence is 14 residues long. CDR3 residues: CASSSAGGNYEQYF. The CDR3 coding sequence is TGTGCCAGCAGTAGTGCTGGAGGGAACTACGAGCAGTACTTC.

J is TRBJ1-4 and V is TRBV18, with D perhaps matching TRBD1 (5 bases). Germline-derived CDR1 and CDR2 are KGHSH and LQKENI. V was cut by 3 bases and J by 4 bases, with 12 bases left in between. This CDR3 region has 15 residues. Written as DNA, the CDR3 is TGTGCCAGCTCACCGGCGGCAGGGCGTAATGAAAAACTGTTTTTT. As protein: CASSPAAGRNEKLFF.

The V and J genes are TRBV21-1 and TRBJ2-2; the table's D call, TRBD1, has no DNA check behind it. TRBV21-1 is assigned pseudogene status. The CDR3 contains 15 residues. CDR3 in amino acids: CASFQGDYNTGELFF. CDR3 coding DNA: TGTGCCAGTTTCCAAGGGGATTATAACACCGGGGAGCTGTTTTTT.

V is TRBV7-2 and J is TRBJ2-5, with D tentatively TRBD1 (6 bases). Germline assignment: CDR1 SGHTA and CDR2 FQGNSA. This CDR3 has 14 residues. V lost 6 bases, J lost 2 bases, and 13 bases lay in between. The CDR3 DNA is TGTGCCAGCAGTCAGGACAGAATACAAGAGACCCAGTACTTC. It translates to CASSQDRIQETQYF.

The genes are TRBV27 and TRBJ2-1; a possible D gene is TRBD2 (6 bases). Trimming removed 8 bases from V and 4 bases from J, with 12 bases in between. This CDR3 is built from 13 residues. Germline V gene sequence: CDR1 MNHEY, CDR2 SMNVEV (reference sequence). CDR3 nucleotide sequence: TGTGCCAGCTCCGGGACTCGTTACAATGAGCAGTTCTTC. It is translated as CASSGTRYNEQFF.

The CDR3 reads CASSIRAGGWTEAFF. CDR3 sequence (DNA): TGTGCCAGTAGTATAAGGGCAGGGGGCTGGACTGAAGCTTTCTTT. The chain joins TRBV19 to TRBJ1-1; 8 nucleotides align to TRBD1. Trimming at V came to 2 bases and at J to 5 bases, leaving 7 bases not matched to a gene. The CDR3 has 15 amino acids. The germline CDR1 and CDR2 sequences are LNHDA and SQIVND (reference sequence).

This rearrangement joins TRBV28 to TRBJ2-7, with 8 nucleotides matching TRBD2. The V gene end was trimmed by 7 bases and the J gene end by 2 bases; junction bases not matched to a gene: 10. This CDR3 is built from 15 residues. CDR1 and CDR2 (germline): MDHEN, SYDVKM. The CDR3 here is CASTIGTSGPYEQYF. The CDR3 DNA is TGTGCCAGCACCATTGGTACTAGCGGACCCTACGAGCAGTACTTC.

The chain combines TRBV18 with TRBJ1-1; maybe TRBD1 (5 bases). V was trimmed by 5 bases and J by 5 bases, leaving 21 bases between them. The germline gives CDR1 KGHSH, CDR2 LQKENI. This CDR3 has 16 amino acids. CDR3 bases: TGTGCCAGCTCATCTACGGAACACGTACAGGAGACTGAAGCTTTCTTT. Protein: CASSSTEHVQETEAFF. The full variable domain, in which reference TRBV18 and TRBJ1-1 provide the parts outside the CDR3, is NAGVMQNPRHLVRRRGQEARLRCSPMKGHSHVYWYRQLPEEGLKFMVYLQKENIIDESGMPKERFSAEFPKEGPSILRIQQVVRGDSAAYFCASSSTEHVQETEAFFGQGTRLTVV.

The chain joins TRBV18 to TRBJ2-1; 8 bases match TRBD1. The CDR3 spans 16 residues. V shed 1 base and J 12 bases; nucleotides not matched to a gene: 14. The germline V gene encodes CDR1 KGHSH and CDR2 LQKENI. DNA of the CDR3: TGTGCCAGCTCACCACAAGGACAGGGTTCAATAGGGGGGCAGTTCTTC. This codes for CASSPQGQGSIGGQFF.

The gene calls are TRBV9 and TRBJ2-3; 8 positions agree with TRBD1. Germline CDR1 reads SGDLS; CDR2 reads YYNGEE. Germline trimming cut 0 bases from V and 1 base from J; bases unmatched to any gene: 1. This CDR3 region has 15 residues. The CDR3 region is CASSVVGQGTDTQYF. The CDR3 DNA reads TGTGCCAGCAGCGTAGTGGGACAGGGCACAGATACGCAGTATTTT.

This clone occurred a few times. The chain has TRBV19 and TRBJ1-1; 11 bases fit TRBD1. This CDR3 comprises 13 residues. The germline V gene encodes CDR1 LNHDA and CDR2 SQIVND (reference sequence). The ends lost 7 bases at V and 6 bases at J; junction bases unmatched: 4. The CDR3 coding sequence is TGTGCCAGTACGGGACAGGGGGTTTCTGAAGCTTTCTTT. This gives the protein CASTGQGVSEAFF.

V usage is TRBV6-5 and J usage is TRBJ2-3, with a tentative D call TRBD2 (6 bases). Germline V gives CDR1 MNHEY, CDR2 SVGAGI. The CDR3 loop spans 14 amino acids. Trimming removed 9 bases at V and 3 bases at J, with 16 bases between. CDR3 nucleotides: TGTGCCAGTCGTGCAGGGAGGAATACAGATACGCAGTATTTT. This sequence encodes CASRAGRNTDTQYF.

This sequence joins TRBV2 and TRBJ2-7; D not certain. Germline V lookup: CDR1 SNHLY, CDR2 FYNNEI. This CDR3 contains 13 residues. Trimming took off 5 bases at V and 1 base at J, with 9 bases between the two ends. The CDR3 sequence: CASSSQKSYEQYF. DNA for the CDR3: TGTGCCAGCAGTTCCCAGAAATCCTACGAGCAGTACTTC.

This chain uses TRBV5-1 with TRBJ1-6, with a possible D match to TRBD1 (5 bases). The CDR3 loop spans 15 amino acids. CDR1 and CDR2 (germline): SGHRS, YFSETQ. Trimming removed 4 bases from V and 10 bases from J, with 18 bases in between. The CDR3 spells CASSRAGERESPLHF. The CDR3 DNA follows: TGCGCCAGCAGCCGTGCGGGGGAGAGAGAATCACCCCTCCACTTT.

This clone was seen only a few times. This chain uses TRBV6-5 with TRBJ2-7, with 8 bases identical to TRBD2. The CDR3 extends over 13 amino acids. CDR1 is MNHEY, CDR2 SVGAGI, per germline. V was clipped by 6 bases and J by 2 bases; unmatched bases: 3. The CDR3 coding sequence is TGTGCCAGCAGGTCGGGACTAGCCTACGAGCAGTACTTC. Residues: CASRSGLAYEQYF.

The chain couples TRBV4-2 to TRBJ2-1; D is perhaps TRBD2 (5 bases). Looked up from germline, CDR1 is LGHNA and CDR2 is YNFKEQ. V lost 0 bases and J lost 4, with 7 bases in between. This CDR3 is 14 amino acids long. DNA for the CDR3: TGTGCCAGCAGCCAAGATAGGACTTACAATGAGCAGTTCTTC. The encoded protein is CASSQDRTYNEQFF.

In this sample, this clone turned up a few times. This chain connects TRBV14 to TRBJ2-7, with 7 bases identical to TRBD1. This CDR3 has 17 amino acids. With V trimmed by 0 bases and J by 3 bases, 11 bases remained unmatched. Looked up from germline, CDR1 is SGHDN and CDR2 is FVKESK. The CDR3 sequence is CASSQESTQGKYYEQYF. The CDR3 DNA reads as TGTGCCAGCAGCCAAGAGTCTACACAGGGGAAATACTACGAGCAGTACTTC.

As concerns this clone: Relative to the germline gene, one junction end is altered; a read error may explain this. This rearrangement joins TRBV7-6 to TRBJ2-1; 7 bases align to TRBD2. Germline V gives CDR1 SGHVS, CDR2 FNYEAQ. The CDR3 consists of 15 residues. The CDR3 DNA follows: TGTGCCAGCAGCATAGCGGGCCTCTCCTACAATGAGCAGTTCTTC. Protein sequence: CASSIAGLSYNEQFF.

The chain recombines TRBV30 with TRBJ1-1; 11 bases align to TRBD1. The trim removed 3 bases at V and 0 bases at J, leaving 6 bases unmatched. There are 16 residues in the CDR3. The germline V gene has CDR1 GTSNPN and CDR2 SVGIG (reference sequence). CDR3 DNA sequence: TGTGCCTGGAGCCGGGACAGGGGGTCCATGAACACTGAAGCTTTCTTT. This sequence encodes CAWSRDRGSMNTEAFF.

The chain links TRBV4-2 to TRBJ1-1, with D tentatively TRBD1 (6 bases). V was shortened by 1 base and J by 4 bases, with 13 bases between the two germline ends. CDR1 LGHNA and CDR2 YNFKEQ come from the germline V gene. The CDR3 totals 15 residues. The CDR3 is CASSQGRTAGTEAFF. DNA of the CDR3: TGTGCCAGCAGCCAAGGAAGGACAGCAGGCACTGAAGCTTTCTTT.

The table lists this clone with a few counts. The V call is TRBV29-1, the J call TRBJ1-2; the D is unclear. Looked up from germline, CDR1 is SQVTM and CDR2 is ANQGSEA. Trimming removed 6 bases from V and 8 bases from J, with 16 bases in between. CDR3 length: 12 residues. DNA for the CDR3: TGCAGCGTGTTCACAGAGTCCCTAGGCTACACCTTC. It specifies CSVFTESLGYTF.

The rearrangement links TRBV18 to TRBJ1-5, with D maybe TRBD1 (5 bases). Trimming cost V 9 bases and J 9 bases, with 12 bases left between them. Germline values: CDR1 KGHSH, CDR2 LQKENI. The CDR3 has 11 residues. This CDR3 is CASGWGGPQHF. In DNA, the CDR3 is TGTGCCAGTGGTTGGGGGGGGCCCCAGCATTTT.

The V gene is TRBV5-4, the J gene TRBJ1-2; D is ambiguous. From germline, CDR1 is SGHNT and CDR2 YYREEE (reference sequence). The CDR3 covers 14 residues. Trimming removed 1 base at V and 8 bases at J, with 15 bases between. In nucleotides, the CDR3 is TGTGCCAGCAGCTTGCGGCAGGCCGCTGCAGGCTACACCTTC. This translates into CASSLRQAAAGYTF.

The gene calls are TRBV27 and TRBJ2-1; no definite D call. This CDR3 has 11 residues. V lost 4 bases to trimming and J lost 7 bases, with 5 bases between them. CDR1 is MNHEY, CDR2 SMNVEV, per germline (reference sequence). This chain's CDR3 is CASSSINEQFF. The DNA of the CDR3 is TGTGCCAGCAGTTCTATAAATGAGCAGTTCTTC.

The rearrangement uses TRBV6-4 and TRBJ2-3; 11 bases align to TRBD2. This CDR3 is built from 15 residues. Germline values: CDR1 MRHNA, CDR2 SNTAGT. V shed 5 bases, J shed 2 bases, and the junction held 3 bases outside the gene matches. The CDR3 region is CASSSSGGTTDTQYF. In DNA, the CDR3 is TGTGCCAGCAGTTCTAGCGGGGGGACCACAGATACGCAGTATTTT.

J is TRBJ1-1 and V is TRBV19, with D hard to call. The CDR3 length is 14 residues. Deletions cut 3 bases from V and 0 bases from J, with 8 bases between. Germline assignment: CDR1 LNHDA and CDR2 SQIVND (reference sequence). In nucleotides, the CDR3 is TGTGCCAGTAGTATTGCAGGAATGAACACTGAAGCTTTCTTT. Its protein product is CASSIAGMNTEAFF.

Regarding this clone: One end of the junction varies from germline; a read error may be responsible. The chain joins TRBV12-3 or TRBV12-4 to TRBJ2-7; D is undetermined. This CDR3 contains 13 residues. Here the CDR3 reads CANSFQVSYEQYF. The CDR3 DNA reads as TGTGCCAACAGTTTTCAGGTCTCCTACGAGCAGTACTTC.

CDR3 bases: TGCGCCAGCAGACCTAGCGGGAGCTCCTACAATGAGCAGTTCTTC. Amino acid sequence: CASRPSGSSYNEQFF. The chain has TRBV5-1 and TRBJ2-1; 10 bases fit TRBD2. This CDR3 is 15 amino acids long. J lost 0 bases, V lost 5 bases, and 2 bases had no gene match. Germline-derived CDR1 and CDR2 are SGHRS and YFSETQ. Full variable domain (missing parts from reference TRBV5-1 and TRBJ2-1): KAGVTQTPRYLIKTRGQQVTLSCSPISGHRSVSWYQQTPGQGLQFLFEYFSETQRNKGNFPGRFSGRQFSNSRSEMNVSTLELGDSALYLCASRPSGSSYNEQFFGPGTRLTVL.

The V gene is TRBV18, the J gene TRBJ1-6; D unresolved. The CDR3 has 14 residues. The germline V gene encodes CDR1 KGHSH and CDR2 LQKENI. Trimming removed 2 bases at V and 8 bases at J, with 10 bases between. CDR3 DNA sequence: TGTGCCAGCTCACCATTACCCTCGGATTCACCCCTCCACTTT. Amino acid sequence: CASSPLPSDSPLHF.

This chain connects TRBV28 to TRBJ2-7, with TRBD1 as a possible D gene (6 bases). V lost 5 bases and J 4 bases, leaving 21 bases between the germline ends. CDR3 length: 16 residues. CDR1 and CDR2 from the germline V gene are MDHEN and SYDVKM. CDR3 region: CASSELVGARGYEQYF. The DNA of the CDR3 is TGTGCCAGCAGTGAACTTGTGGGGGCGCGCGGTTACGAGCAGTACTTC. Variable domain in full (rest from reference TRBV28 and TRBJ2-7): DVKVTQSSRYLVKRTGEKVFLECVQDMDHENMFWYRQDPGLGLRLIYFSYDVKMKEKGDIPEGYSVSREKKERFSLILESASTNQTSMYLCASSELVGARGYEQYFGPGTRLTVT.

CDR3 coding DNA: TGTGCCAGTCGGTACCTCGAGGGGAACACCGGGGAGCTGTTTTTT. It encodes CASRYLEGNTGELFF. This sequence joins TRBV19 and TRBJ2-2; perhaps TRBD2 as D (5 bases). The V end was cut by 8 bases, the J end by 1 base, with 14 bases between. The CDR3 is made up of 15 amino acids. Germline V gives CDR1 LNHDA, CDR2 SQIVND (reference sequence).

The sample holds one count of this clone. V and J are TRBV29-1 and TRBJ2-7, with D possibly being TRBD2 (6 bases). CDR3 length: 13 residues. Per the germline V gene, CDR1 is SQVTM and CDR2 is ANQGSEA. V dropped 6 bases and J dropped 5 bases, with 17 bases sitting between them. This CDR3 is CSVRDSRDHEQYF. Written as DNA, the CDR3 is TGCAGCGTCCGGGACTCCCGGGACCACGAGCAGTACTTC.